The 16 T cell receptor beta chains below come from one sample, sequenced in a study of blood T cell repertoires in COVID-19. The protocol was immunoSEQ multiplex PCR, while the TCRdb copy is restricted to in-frame clones and leaves out a portion. The data contain around 170,000 clones, 65% to 90% of them singletons. Sequencing was done on a sample of peripheral blood. These receptors came from a human donor in a cohort sampled during active COVID-19.

The chain has TRBV11-2 and TRBJ2-3, with 7 bases identical to TRBD2. The V gene's germline CDR1 is SGHAT and CDR2 FQNNGV. This CDR3 comprises 14 residues. Losses at the gene ends were 4 bases for V and 2 bases for J; bases not matched to a gene: 3. The DNA of the CDR3 is TGTGCCAGCAGCTGGGGGGGGAACACAGATACGCAGTATTTT. Residues: CASSWGGNTDTQYF.

Here the CDR3 reads CASSPAVVGNTEAFF. CDR3 nucleotides: TGTGCCAGCAGCCCAGCGGTAGTGGGGAACACTGAAGCTTTCTTT. This chain links TRBV7-9 with TRBJ1-1, with unresolved D. The V end lost 5 bases, the J end lost 1 base, and 14 bases lay between the germline ends. Germline CDR1 reads SEHNR; CDR2 reads FQNEAQ (reference sequence). The CDR3 spans 15 residues.

V usage is TRBV27 and J usage is TRBJ2-3; the D gene is possibly TRBD1 (5 bases). The CDR3 runs to 14 residues. From germline, CDR1 is MNHEY and CDR2 SMNVEV (reference sequence). V lost 7 bases and J 4 bases, leaving 15 bases between the germline ends. This chain's CDR3 is CASKAGSRADTQYF. In DNA, the CDR3 is TGTGCCAGCAAGGCAGGGTCAAGGGCAGATACGCAGTATTTT.

The rearrangement uses TRBV29-1 and TRBJ1-2, with D unresolved. CDR1 and CDR2 (germline): SQVTM, ANQGSEA. This CDR3 has 11 residues. V was clipped by 4 bases and J by 3 bases, with 6 bases between them. The chain's CDR3 is CSVGEDYGYTF. The DNA for the CDR3 is TGCAGCGTTGGGGAGGACTATGGCTACACCTTC.

This chain uses TRBV7-9 with TRBJ2-1, with D possibly matching TRBD1 (6 bases). Trimming took 4 bases from V and 8 from J, leaving 12 bases between them. This CDR3 has 13 amino acids. CDR1 and CDR2 (germline): SEHNR, FQNEAQ (reference sequence). CDR3 nucleotides: TGTGCCAGCAGCTCCCCCTACAGGGATGAGCAGTTCTTC. Translation: CASSSPYRDEQFF.

The chain employs TRBV9 and TRBJ2-7, with TRBD1 matching 12 bases. Germline assignment: CDR1 SGDLS and CDR2 YYNGEE. The CDR3 loop spans 15 amino acids. The ends lost 0 bases at V and 7 bases at J; junction bases unmatched: 5. CDR3: CASSVGGTGGEEQYF. In DNA, the CDR3 is TGTGCCAGCAGCGTAGGGGGGACAGGGGGCGAAGAGCAGTACTTC.

This clone was seen just once. The rearrangement links TRBV19 to TRBJ1-1, with 10 bases fitting TRBD1. The CDR3 runs 16 residues. Germline loops: CDR1 LNHDA, CDR2 SQIVND (reference sequence). The V segment lost 3 bases and the J segment 1 base; nucleotides outside the gene matches: 5. The CDR3 spells CASSISTGGPNTEAFF. The CDR3 nucleotides are TGTGCCAGTAGTATTTCGACAGGGGGCCCGAACACTGAAGCTTTCTTT.

For the CDR3, the DNA is TGTGCCACCAGCAGAGCCTGGGGTAGCGGGAGTAATACTGAGCAGTTCTTC. Protein product: CATSRAWGSGSNTEQFF. The rearrangement links TRBV15 to TRBJ2-1; 9 positions match TRBD2. CDR3 size: 17 residues. After removal of 1 base from V and 9 bases from J, the junction contained 13 bases not matched to a gene. Germline loops: CDR1 LNHNV, CDR2 YYDKDF (reference sequence).

J is TRBJ1-4 and V is TRBV19; weak D call: TRBD1 (6 bases). With 5 bases removed from V and 5 bases from J, the gap between germline ends came to 18 bases. The CDR3 consists of 16 residues. In germline, CDR1 is LNHDA, CDR2 SQIVND (reference sequence). The CDR3 spells CASSANFRGKNEKLFF. CDR3 sequence (DNA): TGTGCCAGTAGTGCCAATTTTAGGGGGAAAAATGAAAAACTGTTTTTT.

This clone came up once. V is TRBV6-5 and J is TRBJ1-2, with 8 bases that match TRBD1. Germline CDR1 MNHEY, CDR2 SVGAGI. The CDR3 is made up of 13 amino acids. V lost 4 bases and J lost 4; bases outside the gene matches: 2. The CDR3: CASSLTGGYGYTF. The DNA of the CDR3 is TGTGCCAGCAGTTTAACAGGGGGCTATGGCTACACCTTC.

The chain links TRBV27 to TRBJ2-7; 9 nucleotides line up with TRBD2. Germline values: CDR1 MNHEY, CDR2 SMNVEV (reference sequence). The CDR3 loop spans 14 amino acids. Trimming cost V 3 bases and J 2 bases; bases outside gene matches: 2. The CDR3 nucleotides are TGTGCCAGCAGTTTCGCGGGAGGGACCTACGAGCAGTACTTC. Its protein product is CASSFAGGTYEQYF.

The rearrangement uses TRBV4-1 and TRBJ1-2, with D tentatively TRBD1 (6 bases). The CDR3 length is 15 residues. Trimming removed 0 bases at V and 1 base at J, with 9 bases between. The germline CDR1 and CDR2 sequences are MGHRA and YSYEKL. The CDR3 bases are TGCGCCAGCAGCCAAGAGTCAGGGGTTAACTATGGCTACACCTTC. It codes for CASSQESGVNYGYTF.

This clone was counted once. The chain recombines TRBV4-2 with TRBJ2-5; 8 nucleotides match TRBD2. V lost 3 bases, J lost 0 bases, and 3 bases stayed unmatched. Per germline, CDR1 LGHNA and CDR2 YNFKEQ. This CDR3 has 15 amino acids. The CDR3: CASSQRAGDQETQYF. CDR3 in DNA: TGTGCCAGCAGCCAGAGAGCGGGGGACCAAGAGACCCAGTACTTC.

In its sample, this clone was seen once. Mismatch with germline at one junction end may stem from a read error. The V call is TRBV7-7, the J call TRBJ2-2, with 10 bases fitting TRBD1. CDR1 is SSHAT and CDR2 is FNYEAQ in the germline V gene (reference sequence). The CDR3 sequence is 16 residues long. CDR3 DNA: TGTGCTAGCAGCCATAGACAGGGGGCTAACACCGGGGAGCTGTTTTTT. Translation: CASSHRQGANTGELFF.

V and J are TRBV5-1 and TRBJ2-7, with 10 bases lining up with TRBD1. CDR1 SGHRS and CDR2 YFSETQ come from the germline V gene. Trimming took 4 bases from V and 3 from J; bases not matched to a gene: 7. The CDR3 has 15 amino acids. The CDR3 spells CASSLTTGGGYEQYF. The CDR3 DNA reads TGCGCCAGCAGCCTAACGACAGGGGGCGGCTACGAGCAGTACTTC.

The chain links TRBV4-3 to TRBJ2-2; TRBD1 matches at 8 bases. CDR1 is LGHNA and CDR2 is YSLEER in the germline V gene. Trimming removed 5 bases from V and 4 bases from J; junction bases left unmatched: 9. The CDR3 runs 16 residues. CDR3 DNA: TGCGCCAGCAGCTCGCGGACAGGGTTGACCACCGGGGAGCTGTTTTTT. This gives the protein CASSSRTGLTTGELFF.